This T cell receptor beta chain comes out of a study of beta chain features in type 1 diabetes. Study-level findings and limits: In these data, an HLA type influence on TCRB rearrangement remained unresolved. Lower insertion and higher deletion counts appeared at VDJ junctions in type 1 diabetes patients. TCRB CDR3s were moderately but significantly shorter in Type 1 diabetes patients in all four CD4+ subsets.

Expressed TCRB transcripts were sequenced, since all the RNA that had been isolated was reverse transcribed. Measured with immunoSEQ multiplex PCR; TCRdb has only the in-frame clones, and not every one. The sample includes around 690,000 clones, 12% of them seen just once. As regards this clone: Its antigen remains unknown.

Input material: naive CD4+ T cells from blood. The source is a man under 40 with type 1 diabetes.

Written as DNA, the CDR3 is TGTGCCAGCAGCGTAGGACAGGGGAGACTGTTTTTT. Translation: CASSVGQGRLFF. The chain is built from TRBV9 and TRBJ1-4, with 8 bases fitting TRBD1. CDR1 is SGDLS, CDR2 YYNGEE, per germline. This CDR3 comprises 12 residues. Trimming removed 0 bases from V and 13 bases from J; junction bases left unmatched: 2.